A selection of T cell receptor beta chains follows, all from one sample in a study of shared clonotypes between healthy human individuals. Assay used: immunoSEQ multiplex PCR; TCRdb lists only in-frame clones, some missing. The sample includes 2 million to 2.5 million clones, about 93% seen only once; the top ten take 1.5% to 2%. Sequenced: naive CD8+ T cells from PBMCs. These receptors originate from a man between 18 and 35 years old in good health. Some clones in this sample may be carry-over from other donors' samples. CDR3s include the opening cysteine and the closing phenylalanine or tryptophan. D genes are given only for firm matches. Size is omitted from some rows. Given values are once, few, many or a class for expanded clones.

clone_size	j_call	d_call	v_call	cdr3_nt	cdr3_aa
.	TRBJ2-7	TRBD2	TRBV7-8	TGTGCCAGCAGGTCACCGGGACTAGCAAGCGAGCAGTACTTC	CASRSPGLASEQYF
.	TRBJ1-2	TRBD1	TRBV9	TGTGCCAGCAGCGTAAATACCGGGACAGAGGCCTATGGCTACACCTTC	CASSVNTGTEAYGYTF
.	TRBJ1-1	TRBD1	TRBV5-6	TGTGCCAGCAGCCTCCCTGACAGGGGTAATGAAGCTTTCTTT	CASSLPDRGNEAFF
.	TRBJ2-7	.	TRBV15	TGTGCCACCAGAGAAAGGGAAACCTACGAGCAGTACTTC	CATRERETYEQYF
.	TRBJ1-2	.	TRBV19	TGTGCCAGTAGCGGACAGCCTAACTATGGCTACACCTTC	CASSGQPNYGYTF
.	TRBJ2-7	.	TRBV14	TGTGCCAGCAGCCAGTTTGGGGGAATCTCAGCGATCCCCTACGAGCAGTACTTC	CASSQFGGISAIPYEQYF
.	TRBJ2-7	.	TRBV2	TGTGCCAGCAGGAGACAGTCCTACGAGCAGTACTTC	CASRRQSYEQYF
.	TRBJ2-2	.	TRBV20-1	TGCAGTGCTAGGCGAGCCGGGGAGCTGTTTTTT	CSARRAGELFF
.	TRBJ2-3	.	TRBV11-2	TGTGCCAGCAGCTTAATCTCCGGAGCAGATACGCAGTATTTT	CASSLISGADTQYF
.	TRBJ2-3	TRBD2	TRBV27	TGTGCCAGCAAGACTAGCGGGAGATGGGGGGGCACAGATACGCAGTATTTT	CASKTSGRWGGTDTQYF
.	TRBJ2-1	.	TRBV4-3	TGCGCCAGCAGCCAAGATCCGGGGATTCTTCACAATGAGCAGTTCTTC	CASSQDPGILHNEQFF
.	TRBJ2-2	.	TRBV11-3	TGTGCCAGCAGCTTAGTAGCAGGGTCCGGGGAGCTGTTTTTT	CASSLVAGSGELFF
.	TRBJ2-7	.	TRBV18	TGTGCCAGCTCACCCCAAGCTTTGCCCTACGAGCAGTACTTC	CASSPQALPYEQYF
.	TRBJ1-5	.	TRBV6-1	TGTGCCAGCAGTGAAGCCGGCCGGGCCGGGCAGCCCCAGCATTTT	CASSEAGRAGQPQHF
once	TRBJ2-1	.	TRBV7-9	TGTGCCAGCAGCCCAAGGGACCTAGCCTACAATGAGCAGTTCTTC	CASSPRDLAYNEQFF
.	TRBJ2-2	.	TRBV11-3	TGTGCCAGCAGCCCCCGGGGCGGGGAGCTGTTTTTT	CASSPRGGELFF
.	TRBJ2-2	.	TRBV27	TGTGCCAGCAGTTTGGTGGTTACCGGGGAGCTGTTTTTT	CASSLVVTGELFF
.	TRBJ1-1	.	TRBV5-4	TGTGCCAGCAGCTATGACCGAGGATGGGTCACTGAAGCTTTCTTT	CASSYDRGWVTEAFF